The 17 T cell receptor beta chains below all came from one sample that was sequenced in a study of blood T cell repertoires in COVID-19. The protocol was immunoSEQ multiplex PCR, while the TCRdb copy is restricted to in-frame clones and leaves out a portion. The sample contains 110,000 or so clones, 70% to 80% of which appear only once. The sample was peripheral blood. Every receptor here comes from a man aged 65 to 79 with acute or convalescent COVID-19.

The V gene is TRBV5-1, the J gene TRBJ2-3, with TRBD2 matching over 12 bases. The CDR3 is 14 amino acids. The germline V gene encodes CDR1 SGHRS and CDR2 YFSETQ. With 5 bases clipped from V and 4 bases from J, the junction kept 2 bases outside the gene matches. The CDR3, as DNA: TGCGCCAGCAGGAGACTAGCGGGAGCAGATACGCAGTATTTT. It specifies CASRRLAGADTQYF.

This chain joins TRBV30 and TRBJ1-1; 10 nucleotides agree with TRBD1. V was clipped by 4 bases and J by 4 bases; unmatched bases: 6. CDR1 is GTSNPN, CDR2 SVGIG, per germline (reference sequence). The CDR3 is made up of 14 amino acids. The CDR3 protein is CAWKRGQGFTEAFF. CDR3 in DNA: TGTGCCTGGAAGAGGGGACAGGGGTTCACTGAAGCTTTCTTT.

The chain carries TRBV7-2 and TRBJ2-2; 8 nucleotides agree with TRBD1. The CDR3 length is 15 residues. Germline V gene sequence: CDR1 SGHTA, CDR2 FQGNSA. V lost 6 bases to trimming and J lost 5 bases; unmatched junction nucleotides: 8. This chain's CDR3 is CASRFSRGRTGELFF. The CDR3 bases are TGTGCCAGCAGGTTTAGCAGGGGGCGGACCGGGGAGCTGTTTTTT. The full variable domain, completed using reference TRBV7-2 and TRBJ2-2, is GAGVSQSPSNKVTEKGKDVELRCDPISGHTALYWYRQSLGQGLEFLIYFQGNSAPDKSGLPSDRFSAERTGGSVSTLTIQRTQQEDSAVYLCASRFSRGRTGELFFGEGSRLTVL.

The rearrangement links TRBV19 to TRBJ1-5, with TRBD1 identical over 9 bases. The CDR3 consists of 14 residues. Germline V lookup: CDR1 LNHDA, CDR2 SQIVND (reference sequence). V shed 5 bases, J shed 13 bases, and the junction held 12 bases outside the gene matches. The chain's CDR3 is CASSWMGQGLSQHF. CDR3 coding DNA: TGTGCCAGTAGTTGGATGGGACAGGGCCTCTCGCAGCATTTT.

This chain joins TRBV2 and TRBJ2-1; no reliable D call. Trimming pared 8 bases from V and 5 bases from J, leaving 4 bases between. The CDR3 extends over 10 amino acids. The germline V gene encodes CDR1 SNHLY and CDR2 FYNNEI. Written as DNA, the CDR3 is TGTGCCAGCTGGCACAATGAGCAGTTCTTC. Its translation: CASWHNEQFF.

This rearrangement joins TRBV18 to TRBJ2-1; 12 bases line up with TRBD2. The CDR3 totals 17 residues. Germline values: CDR1 KGHSH, CDR2 LQKENI. The junction had 10 bases not matched to a gene; V was cut back by 6 bases and J by 4 bases. The CDR3 DNA follows: TGTGCCAGCTCCCTAAGACTAGCGGGAGTTTTTTACAATGAGCAGTTCTTC. This encodes CASSLRLAGVFYNEQFF.

The chain carries TRBV27 and TRBJ1-2, with a weak D call TRBD1 (5 bases). Per the germline V gene, CDR1 is MNHEY and CDR2 is SMNVEV (reference sequence). V was pared by 6 bases and J by 9 bases, with 14 bases between. This CDR3 has 12 amino acids. CDR3 in DNA: TGTGCCAGCAGGAAGGGGTATGATAGCTACACCTTC. Encoded protein: CASRKGYDSYTF.

The J gene is TRBJ1-4, the V gene TRBV6-5, with D possibly being TRBD1 (6 bases). CDR1 and CDR2 (germline): MNHEY, SVGAGI. This CDR3 has 14 amino acids. V lost 5 bases and J lost 7, with 14 bases in between. The CDR3, as DNA: TGTGCCAGCAGTCCGCCAGGGGTCGCTGAAAAACTGTTTTTT. This sequence encodes CASSPPGVAEKLFF.

The V gene is TRBV15, the J gene TRBJ2-7; perhaps TRBD2 as D (6 bases). The CDR3 contains 13 residues. Trimming stripped 8 bases from V and 5 bases from J, with 16 bases between. Germline CDR1 reads LNHNV; CDR2 reads YYDKDF (reference sequence). The CDR3 DNA reads TGTGCCACCTCGGGGGTAAGCAGCGACGAGCAGTACTTC. Encoded protein: CATSGVSSDEQYF. Using reference TRBV15 and TRBJ2-7 for the parts outside the CDR3, the full variable domain is DAMVIQNPRYQVTQFGKPVTLSCSQTLNHNVMYWYQQKSSQAPKLLFHYYDKDFNNEADTPDNFQSRRPNTSFCFLDIRSPGLGDTAMYLCATSGVSSDEQYFGPGTRLTVT.

The chain combines TRBV19 with TRBJ1-4; TRBD1 agrees at 7 bases. Losses at the gene ends were 5 bases for V and 0 bases for J; bases not matched to a gene: 6. The CDR3 sequence is 16 residues long. The germline gives CDR1 LNHDA, CDR2 SQIVND (reference sequence). CDR3 in amino acids: CASSSWTGPTNEKLFF. The CDR3, as DNA: TGTGCCAGTAGTTCCTGGACAGGCCCAACTAATGAAAAACTGTTTTTT.

V is TRBV30 and J is TRBJ1-4; D is undetermined. The CDR3 totals 12 residues. V was trimmed by 2 bases and J by 8 bases, leaving 9 bases between them. Germline V CDR1 and CDR2: GTSNPN, SVGIG (reference sequence). CDR3 nucleotide sequence: TGTGCCTGGAGTCAGGCGGGGGAAAAACTGTTTTTT. Translation: CAWSQAGEKLFF.

The rearrangement joins TRBV5-1 to TRBJ2-1, with 11 nucleotides matching TRBD2. The CDR3 is 15 residues long. The V segment lost 4 bases and the J segment 5 bases; nucleotides outside the gene matches: 5. The germline V gene encodes CDR1 SGHRS and CDR2 YFSETQ. The chain's CDR3 is CASSALLAGDNEQFF. For the CDR3, the DNA is TGCGCCAGCAGCGCCTTACTAGCGGGAGACAATGAGCAGTTCTTC.

The chain employs TRBV30 and TRBJ1-6, with 12 bases that match TRBD1. The CDR3 is 16 residues long. Germline trimming cut 3 bases from V and 6 bases from J; bases unmatched to any gene: 6. Germline CDR1 reads GTSNPN; CDR2 reads SVGIG (reference sequence). CDR3 amino acids: CAWSRDRGPSNSPLHF. The CDR3 DNA reads as TGTGCCTGGAGCCGGGACAGGGGGCCAAGTAATTCACCCCTCCACTTT.

This sequence joins TRBV5-1 and TRBJ2-7, with 16 nucleotides matching TRBD2. CDR1 SGHRS and CDR2 YFSETQ come from the germline V gene. The CDR3 spans 17 residues. V trimming: 4 bases; J trimming: 0 bases; junction bases outside the gene matches: 4. DNA of the CDR3: TGCGCCAGCAGCACGGGACTAGCGGGAGGGAGCTCCTACGAGCAGTACTTC. Its translation is CASSTGLAGGSSYEQYF.

This chain connects TRBV9 to TRBJ2-1; D ambiguous. Germline loops: CDR1 SGDLS, CDR2 YYNGEE. Deletions cut 3 bases from V and 7 bases from J, with 8 bases between. This CDR3 has 12 amino acids. The CDR3 region is CASSAGWNEQFF. The CDR3 DNA sequence: TGTGCCAGCAGCGCGGGTTGGAATGAGCAGTTCTTC.

This clone was counted a single time. The chain has TRBV7-2 and TRBJ1-4, with D tentatively TRBD1 (5 bases). V was shortened by 5 bases and J by 7 bases, with 20 bases between the two germline ends. This CDR3 is 16 amino acids long. Germline loops: CDR1 SGHTA, CDR2 FQGNSA. The chain's CDR3 is CASSIRGPGYGEKLFF. As DNA, the CDR3 is TGTGCCAGCAGCATTAGAGGCCCAGGGTATGGTGAAAAACTGTTTTTT.

The V and J genes are TRBV19 and TRBJ2-5; tentative D call: TRBD2 (7 bases). The V gene's germline CDR1 is LNHDA and CDR2 SQIVND (reference sequence). Deletions cut 3 bases from V and 2 bases from J, with 13 bases between. CDR3 length: 15 amino acids. CDR3 loop: CASSMGGGVQETQYF. Here the CDR3 DNA reads TGTGCCAGTAGTATGGGAGGGGGGGTACAAGAGACCCAGTACTTC.